The clone carrying this T cell receptor beta chain ranks as medium-sized. The template was genomic DNA from peripheral blood, not RNA. The sample belongs to a study of T cell repertoires in aging, cancer and after chemotherapy. TRB rearrangements spanning V, D and J were amplified using mixed TRB-A/B primers. MiXCR was run by TCRdb on the multiplex PCR reads, yielding one entry per CDR3 protein. The table shows over a thousand distinct CDR3 sequences, with around a fifth occurring only once. This CDR3 region has 14 residues. Germline CDR1 and CDR2: SGHRS and YFSETQ. V lost 4 bases to trimming and J lost 2 bases; unmatched junction nucleotides: 5.

Sequencing was done on a sample of blood. The TCR comes from a human donor with a solid tumor. The gene calls are TRBV5-1 and TRBJ1-2; TRBD1 aligns across 7 bases. CDR3 bases: TGCGCCAGCAGCCCGGACAGGTCCAACTATGGCTACACCTTC. It translates to CASSPDRSNYGYTF. Using reference TRBV5-1 and TRBJ1-2 for the parts outside the CDR3, the full variable domain is KAGVTQTPRYLIKTRGQQVTLSCSPISGHRSVSWYQQTPGQGLQFLFEYFSETQRNKGNFPGRFSGRQFSNSRSEMNVSTLELGDSALYLCASSPDRSNYGYTFGSGTRLTVV.